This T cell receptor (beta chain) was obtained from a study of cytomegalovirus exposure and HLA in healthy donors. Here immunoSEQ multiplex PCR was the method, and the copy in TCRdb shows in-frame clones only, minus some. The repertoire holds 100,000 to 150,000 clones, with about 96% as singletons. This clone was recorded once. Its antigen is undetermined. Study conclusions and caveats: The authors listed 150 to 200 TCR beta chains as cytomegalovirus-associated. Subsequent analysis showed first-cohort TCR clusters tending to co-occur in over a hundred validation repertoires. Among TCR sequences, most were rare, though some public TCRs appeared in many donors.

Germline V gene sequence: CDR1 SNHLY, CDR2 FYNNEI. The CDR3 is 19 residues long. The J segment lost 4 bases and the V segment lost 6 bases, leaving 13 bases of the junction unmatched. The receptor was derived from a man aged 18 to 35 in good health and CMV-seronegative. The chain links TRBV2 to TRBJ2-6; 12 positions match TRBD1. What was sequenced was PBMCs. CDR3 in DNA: TGTGCCAGCAGAGTCCTTCCGGGACAGGGGGCAGCGGGGGCCAACGTCCTGACTTTC. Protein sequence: CASRVLPGQGAAGANVLTF.